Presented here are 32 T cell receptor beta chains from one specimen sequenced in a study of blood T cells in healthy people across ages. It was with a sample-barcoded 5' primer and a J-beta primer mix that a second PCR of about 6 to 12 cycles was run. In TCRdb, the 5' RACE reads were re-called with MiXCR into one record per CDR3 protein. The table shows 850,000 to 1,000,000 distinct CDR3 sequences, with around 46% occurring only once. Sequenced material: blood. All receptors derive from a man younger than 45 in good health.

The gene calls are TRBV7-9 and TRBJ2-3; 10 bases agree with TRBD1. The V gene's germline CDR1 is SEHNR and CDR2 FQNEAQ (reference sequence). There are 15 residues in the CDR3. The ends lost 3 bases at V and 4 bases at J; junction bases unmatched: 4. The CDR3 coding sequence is TGTGCCAGCAGCTTGGCCGGGACAGGGGCAGATACGCAGTATTTT. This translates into CASSLAGTGADTQYF.

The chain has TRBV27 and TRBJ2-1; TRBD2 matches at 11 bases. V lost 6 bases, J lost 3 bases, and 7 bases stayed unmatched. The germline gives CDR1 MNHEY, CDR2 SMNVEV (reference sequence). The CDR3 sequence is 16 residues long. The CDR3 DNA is TGTGCCAGCAGAAATACGGGACTAGCGGACTACAATGAGCAGTTCTTC. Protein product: CASRNTGLADYNEQFF.

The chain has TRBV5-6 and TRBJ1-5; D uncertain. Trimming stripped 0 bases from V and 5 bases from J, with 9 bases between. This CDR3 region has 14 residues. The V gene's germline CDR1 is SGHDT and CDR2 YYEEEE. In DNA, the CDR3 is TGTGCCAGCAGCTTGGGGGGATGGGATCAGCCCCAGCATTTT. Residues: CASSLGGWDQPQHF.

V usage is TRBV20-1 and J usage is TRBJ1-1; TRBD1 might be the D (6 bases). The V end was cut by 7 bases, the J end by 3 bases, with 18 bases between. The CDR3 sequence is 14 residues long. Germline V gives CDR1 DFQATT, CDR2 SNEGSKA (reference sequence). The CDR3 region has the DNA TGCAGTGTTTTGGTGGCAGGGGAGGACACTGAAGCTTTCTTT. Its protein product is CSVLVAGEDTEAFF.

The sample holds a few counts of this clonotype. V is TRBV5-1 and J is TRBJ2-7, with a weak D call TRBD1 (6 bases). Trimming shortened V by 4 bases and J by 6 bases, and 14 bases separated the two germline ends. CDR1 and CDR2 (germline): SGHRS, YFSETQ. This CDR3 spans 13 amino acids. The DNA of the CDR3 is TGCGCCAGCAGCCCCGGACAGAGTCCCGAGCAGTACTTC. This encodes CASSPGQSPEQYF.

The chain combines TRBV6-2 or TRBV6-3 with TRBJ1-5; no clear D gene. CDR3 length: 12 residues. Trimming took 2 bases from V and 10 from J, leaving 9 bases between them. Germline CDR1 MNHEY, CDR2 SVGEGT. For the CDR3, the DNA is TGTGCCAGCAGTTACCCCACGGGCCCCCAGCATTTT. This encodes CASSYPTGPQHF.

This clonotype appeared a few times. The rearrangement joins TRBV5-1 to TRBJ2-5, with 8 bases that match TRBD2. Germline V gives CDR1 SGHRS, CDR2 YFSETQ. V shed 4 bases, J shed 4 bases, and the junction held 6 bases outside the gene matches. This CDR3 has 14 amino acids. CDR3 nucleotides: TGCGCCAGCAGCCCGGGAGGGATCGGAGAGACCCAGTACTTC. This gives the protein CASSPGGIGETQYF. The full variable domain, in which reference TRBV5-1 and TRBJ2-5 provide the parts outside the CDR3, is KAGVTQTPRYLIKTRGQQVTLSCSPISGHRSVSWYQQTPGQGLQFLFEYFSETQRNKGNFPGRFSGRQFSNSRSEMNVSTLELGDSALYLCASSPGGIGETQYFGPGTRLLVL.

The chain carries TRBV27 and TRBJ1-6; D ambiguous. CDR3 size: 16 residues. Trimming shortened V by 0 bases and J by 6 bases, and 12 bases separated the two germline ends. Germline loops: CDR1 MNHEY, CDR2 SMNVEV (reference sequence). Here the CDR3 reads CASSLSGFRPNSPLHF. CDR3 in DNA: TGTGCCAGCAGTTTATCGGGGTTCCGGCCTAATTCACCCCTCCACTTT.

CDR3 loop: CASSSTGTTWRGTDTQYF. The CDR3, as DNA: TGTGCCAGCAGTTCAACAGGAACTACTTGGAGGGGCACAGATACGCAGTATTTT. The gene calls are TRBV27 and TRBJ2-3; D perhaps matches TRBD2 (6 bases). The CDR3 covers 18 residues. CDR1 is MNHEY and CDR2 is SMNVEV in the germline V gene (reference sequence). Trimming cost V 4 bases and J 1 base, with 21 bases left between them.

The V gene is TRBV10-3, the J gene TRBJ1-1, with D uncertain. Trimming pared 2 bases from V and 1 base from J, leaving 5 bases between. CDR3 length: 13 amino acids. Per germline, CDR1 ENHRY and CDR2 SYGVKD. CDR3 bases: TGTGCCATCAGTGAGGTTTCGAACACTGAAGCTTTCTTT. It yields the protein CAISEVSNTEAFF.

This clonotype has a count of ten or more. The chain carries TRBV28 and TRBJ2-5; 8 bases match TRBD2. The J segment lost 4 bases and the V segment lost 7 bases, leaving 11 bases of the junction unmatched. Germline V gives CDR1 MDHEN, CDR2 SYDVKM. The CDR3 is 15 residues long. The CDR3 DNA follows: TGTGCCAGCACGGCGGGGGGCGCGATATCAGAGACCCAGTACTTC. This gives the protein CASTAGGAISETQYF.

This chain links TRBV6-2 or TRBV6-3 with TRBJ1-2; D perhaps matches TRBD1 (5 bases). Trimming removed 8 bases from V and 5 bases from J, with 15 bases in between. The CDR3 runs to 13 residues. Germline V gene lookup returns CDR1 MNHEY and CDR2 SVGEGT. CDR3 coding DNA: TGTGCCAGCCGCCCGGGACTTCTGTATGGCTACACCTTC. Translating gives CASRPGLLYGYTF.

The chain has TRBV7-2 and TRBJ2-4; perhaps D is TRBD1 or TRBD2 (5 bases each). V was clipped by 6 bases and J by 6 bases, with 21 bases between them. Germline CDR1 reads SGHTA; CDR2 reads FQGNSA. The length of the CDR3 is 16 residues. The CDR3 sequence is CASSPIQERVGNIQYF. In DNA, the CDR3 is TGTGCCAGCAGTCCTATACAGGAGAGGGTTGGAAACATTCAGTACTTC.

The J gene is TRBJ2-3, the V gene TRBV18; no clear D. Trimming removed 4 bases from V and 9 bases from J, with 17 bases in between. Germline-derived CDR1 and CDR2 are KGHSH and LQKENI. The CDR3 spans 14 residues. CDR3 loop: CASSQSTRYDTQYF. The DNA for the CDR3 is TGTGCCAGCTCACAGTCCACCAGGTACGACACGCAGTATTTT.

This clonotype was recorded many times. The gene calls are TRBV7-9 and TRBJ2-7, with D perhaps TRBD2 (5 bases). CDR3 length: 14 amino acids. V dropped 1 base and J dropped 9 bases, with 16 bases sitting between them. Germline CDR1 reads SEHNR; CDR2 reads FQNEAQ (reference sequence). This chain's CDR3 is CASSLDSGTSVQYF. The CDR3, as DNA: TGTGCCAGCAGCTTAGACAGCGGTACGAGTGTGCAGTACTTC.

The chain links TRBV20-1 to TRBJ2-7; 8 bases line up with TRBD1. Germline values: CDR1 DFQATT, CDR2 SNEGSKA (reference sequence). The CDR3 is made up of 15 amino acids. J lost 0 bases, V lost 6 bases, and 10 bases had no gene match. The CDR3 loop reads CSAPPRTGSSYEQYF. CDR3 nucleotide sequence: TGCAGTGCCCCTCCCAGGACAGGGAGCTCCTACGAGCAGTACTTC.

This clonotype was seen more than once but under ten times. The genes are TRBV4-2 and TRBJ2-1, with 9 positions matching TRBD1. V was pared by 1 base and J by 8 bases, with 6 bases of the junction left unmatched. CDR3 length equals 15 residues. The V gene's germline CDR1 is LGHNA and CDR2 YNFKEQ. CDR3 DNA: TGTGCCAGCAGCCAAGGGGGACAGGGTGCCGATGAGCAGTTCTTC. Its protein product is CASSQGGQGADEQFF.

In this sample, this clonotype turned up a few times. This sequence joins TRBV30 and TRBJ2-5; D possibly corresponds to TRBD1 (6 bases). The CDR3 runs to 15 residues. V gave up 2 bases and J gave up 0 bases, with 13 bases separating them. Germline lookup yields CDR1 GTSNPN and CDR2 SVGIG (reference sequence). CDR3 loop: CAWSPGTTYQETQYF. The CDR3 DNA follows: TGTGCCTGGAGTCCCGGGACAACTTACCAAGAGACCCAGTACTTC.

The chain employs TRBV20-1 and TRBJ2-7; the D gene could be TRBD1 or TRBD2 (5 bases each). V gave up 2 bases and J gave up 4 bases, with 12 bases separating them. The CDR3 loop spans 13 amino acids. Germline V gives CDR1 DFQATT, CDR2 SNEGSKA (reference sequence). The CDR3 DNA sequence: TGCAGTGCTAGACCCGGGACCGAATACGAGCAGTACTTC. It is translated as CSARPGTEYEQYF.

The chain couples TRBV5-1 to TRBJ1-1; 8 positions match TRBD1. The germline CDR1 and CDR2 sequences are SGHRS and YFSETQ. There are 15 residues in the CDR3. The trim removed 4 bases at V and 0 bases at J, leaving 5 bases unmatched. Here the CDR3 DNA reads TGCGCCAGCAGCCCGGCGGGACAGGTGAACACTGAAGCTTTCTTT. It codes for CASSPAGQVNTEAFF.

CDR3 sequence: CASSLAGSQYFSETQYF. The CDR3 DNA is TGTGCCAGCAGCTTAGCCGGGAGCCAGTACTTTTCAGAGACCCAGTACTTC. This chain joins TRBV7-9 and TRBJ2-7; D is possibly TRBD2 (6 bases). The J call may be in error: the DNA end matches TRBJ2-5 better. Germline-derived CDR1 and CDR2 are SEHNR and FQNEAQ (reference sequence). CDR3 size: 17 residues.

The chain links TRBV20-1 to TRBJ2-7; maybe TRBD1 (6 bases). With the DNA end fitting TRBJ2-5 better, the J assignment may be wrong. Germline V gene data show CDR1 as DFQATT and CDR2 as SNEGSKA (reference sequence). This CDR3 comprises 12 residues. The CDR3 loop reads CSGERRGETQYF. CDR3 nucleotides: TGCAGTGGAGAGCGCAGGGGAGAGACCCAGTACTTC.

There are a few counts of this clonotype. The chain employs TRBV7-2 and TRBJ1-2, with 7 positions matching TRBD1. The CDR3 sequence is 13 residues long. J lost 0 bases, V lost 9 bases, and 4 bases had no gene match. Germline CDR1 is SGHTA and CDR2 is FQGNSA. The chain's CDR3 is CASTGASNYGYTF. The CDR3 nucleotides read TGTGCCAGTACAGGGGCTTCTAACTATGGCTACACCTTC.

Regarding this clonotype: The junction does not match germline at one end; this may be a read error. The CDR3 protein is CSVETVNTGERFF. The CDR3 DNA sequence: TGCAGCGTCGAAACAGTGAACACCGGGGAGCGGTTTTTT. The gene calls are TRBV29-1 and TRBJ2-2, with a possible D match to TRBD2 (5 bases). In germline, CDR1 is SQVTM, CDR2 ANQGSEA. The CDR3 has 13 amino acids.

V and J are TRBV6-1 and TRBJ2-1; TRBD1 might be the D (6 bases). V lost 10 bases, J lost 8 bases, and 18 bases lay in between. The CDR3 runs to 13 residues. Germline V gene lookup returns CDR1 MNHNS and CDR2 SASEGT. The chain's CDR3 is CATGGAGVYEQFF. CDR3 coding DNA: TGTGCCACCGGTGGGGCAGGGGTTTATGAGCAGTTCTTC.

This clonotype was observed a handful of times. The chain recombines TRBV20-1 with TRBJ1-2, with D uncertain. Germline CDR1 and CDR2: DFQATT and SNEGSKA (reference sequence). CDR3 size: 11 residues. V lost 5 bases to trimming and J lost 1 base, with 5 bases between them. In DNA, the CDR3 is TGCAGTGCTTATCTTAACTATGGCTACACCTTC. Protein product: CSAYLNYGYTF.

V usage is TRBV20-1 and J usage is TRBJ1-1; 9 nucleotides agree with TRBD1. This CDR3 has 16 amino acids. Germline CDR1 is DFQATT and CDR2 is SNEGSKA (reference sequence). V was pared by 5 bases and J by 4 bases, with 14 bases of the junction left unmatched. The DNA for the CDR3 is TGCAGTGCTCGGCGTCCCGGGACAGGGAGGGGCACTGAAGCTTTCTTT. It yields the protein CSARRPGTGRGTEAFF.

The CDR3 reads CSVEASGTYEQYF. For the CDR3, the DNA is TGCAGCGTTGAGGCTAGCGGAACCTACGAGCAGTACTTC. The chain couples TRBV29-1 to TRBJ2-7; 7 nucleotides line up with TRBD2. V was clipped by 3 bases and J by 2 bases; unmatched bases: 4. The length of the CDR3 is 13 residues. CDR1 is SQVTM, CDR2 ANQGSEA, per germline.

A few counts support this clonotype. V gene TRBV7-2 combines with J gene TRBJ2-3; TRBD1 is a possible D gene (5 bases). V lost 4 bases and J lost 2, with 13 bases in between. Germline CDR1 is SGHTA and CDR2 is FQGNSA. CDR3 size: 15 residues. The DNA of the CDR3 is TGTGCCAGCAGCTCGGGCTCAGGGTTCACAGATACGCAGTATTTT. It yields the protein CASSSGSGFTDTQYF.

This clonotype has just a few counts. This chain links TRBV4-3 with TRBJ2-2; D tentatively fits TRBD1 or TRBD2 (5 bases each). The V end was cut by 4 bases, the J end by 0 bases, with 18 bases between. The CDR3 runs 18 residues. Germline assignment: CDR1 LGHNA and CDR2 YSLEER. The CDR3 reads CASSREPSGTSNTGELFF. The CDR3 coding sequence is TGCGCCAGCAGCCGCGAACCTTCCGGGACGTCGAACACCGGGGAGCTGTTTTTT.

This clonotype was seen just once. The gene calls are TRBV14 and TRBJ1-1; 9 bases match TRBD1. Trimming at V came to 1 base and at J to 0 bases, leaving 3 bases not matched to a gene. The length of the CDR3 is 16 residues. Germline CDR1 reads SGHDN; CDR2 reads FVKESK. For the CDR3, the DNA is TGTGCCAGCAGCCAAGCTCACAGGGGGCTGAACACTGAAGCTTTCTTT. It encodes CASSQAHRGLNTEAFF. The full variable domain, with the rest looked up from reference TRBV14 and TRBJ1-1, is EAGVTQFPSHSVIEKGQTVTLRCDPISGHDNLYWYRRVMGKEIKFLLHFVKESKQDESGMPNNRFLAERTGGTYSTLKVQPAELEDSGVYFCASSQAHRGLNTEAFFGQGTRLTVV.

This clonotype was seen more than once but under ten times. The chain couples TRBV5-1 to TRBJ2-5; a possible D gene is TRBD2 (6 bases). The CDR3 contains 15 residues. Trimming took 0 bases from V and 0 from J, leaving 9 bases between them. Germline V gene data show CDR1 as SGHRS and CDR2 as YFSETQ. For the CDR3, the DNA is TGCGCCAGCAGCTTGGGGACTAATCACCAAGAGACCCAGTACTTC. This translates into CASSLGTNHQETQYF.